The T cell receptor (beta chain) described here comes from a study of metastatic and nonmetastatic thyroid tumors. Study-wide background: Repertoires were compared across blood and tumor or nodule tissue from malignant and benign thyroid patients.

This clone is classed as medium-sized (0.01 to 0.1%). Via MiXCR, TCRdb re-called the PCR reads. The sample includes about 15,000 clones, about 35% of them seen just once. Thyroid surgery was preceded by no treatment in any patient. The source material was tumor tissue. The TCR was taken from a female donor with papillary thyroid cancer or a benign thyroid nodule (not recorded which). Some clones in this sample may be carry-over from other donors' samples.

This CDR3 is CASSSTGGPNTGELFF. DNA for the CDR3: TGCGCCAGCAGCTCCACCGGTGGCCCGAACACCGGGGAGCTGTTTTTT. The J gene is TRBJ2-2, the V gene TRBV5-1; D is uncertain. V lost 3 bases to trimming and J lost 0 bases, with 12 bases between them. CDR1 and CDR2 from the germline V gene are SGHRS and YFSETQ. The length of the CDR3 is 16 residues.